The rows below give T cell receptor beta chains drawn from one sample of a study of T cells in Graves' hyperthyroidism and ophthalmopathy. TCRdb reprocessed the multiplex PCR reads with MiXCR, giving one entry per CDR3 protein. There are around 530,000 distinct CDR3 sequences in the sample; roughly 18% occur only once, and 15% to 20% lies in the top ten. Sequencing was performed on blood. The receptors originated from a woman between 18 and 30 years old with Graves' ophthalmopathy. Each CDR3 is given with its conserved first and last residue. A D gene is named only where the DNA matches it firmly. Expanded clones are given a class, and other clones once, few, many or no size at all.

D	V	size	J	CDR3	DNA
NA	TRBV18	few	TRBJ2-2	CASSPQGLDTGELFF	TGTGCCAGCTCACCTCAGGGTCTGGACACCGGGGAGCTGTTTTTT
NA	TRBV7-2	many	TRBJ1-2	CASSFAGSGPTNYGYTF	TGTGCCAGCAGCTTCGCCGGATCGGGGCCGACCAACTATGGCTACACCTTC
NA	TRBV12-3/TRBV12-4	many	TRBJ2-1	CASSFLSEQFF	TGTGCCAGCAGTTTCTTGAGTGAGCAGTTCTTC
TRBD1	TRBV28	many	TRBJ2-3	CASSPAAGGSDTQYF	TGTGCCAGCAGTCCCGCCGCAGGGGGCTCGGATACGCAGTATTTT
TRBD1	TRBV28	many	TRBJ1-2	CASSSDRARGYTF	TGTGCCAGCAGTTCTGACAGGGCTAGGGGCTACACCTTC
TRBD2	TRBV5-8	few	TRBJ2-3	CASSPGLAGGRGTQYF	TGTGCCAGCAGCCCGGGACTAGCGGGAGGCCGAGGTACGCAGTATTTT
NA	TRBV20-1	few	TRBJ1-1	CSARDFGTANTEAFF	TGCAGTGCTAGAGATTTCGGGACGGCGAACACTGAAGCTTTCTTT
NA	TRBV28	few	TRBJ2-2	CASRADRNTGELFF	TGTGCCAGCAGAGCCGACAGGAACACCGGGGAGCTGTTTTTT
TRBD2	TRBV20-1	NA	TRBJ2-1	CSARLRTSGPTNEQFF	TGCAGTGCTAGATTAAGGACTAGCGGGCCAACCAATGAGCAGTTCTTC
NA	TRBV28	few	TRBJ1-4	CASRGEGFNEKLFF	TGTGCCAGCCGCGGGGAGGGGTTTAATGAAAAACTGTTTTTT
TRBD2	TRBV10-3	few	TRBJ2-7	CAISGGGNDGYEQYF	TGTGCCATCAGTGGGGGGGGAAATGACGGCTACGAGCAGTACTTC
TRBD2	TRBV20-1	few	TRBJ2-7	CSAPGTSGIYEQYF	TGCAGTGCTCCCGGGACTAGCGGGATTTACGAGCAGTACTTC
NA	TRBV6-1	many	TRBJ1-2	CASSETAELRGYTF	TGTGCCAGCAGTGAAACGGCAGAGTTACGAGGCTACACCTTC